This T cell receptor beta chain was sequenced in a study of vaccination and CD4 T cells after COVID-19. The wider study: Post-COVID draws followed diagnosis by a median around 100 days (range 35 to 161).

Specified treatment: roughly 11-day PBMC culture with coronavirus spike peptide pools or control peptides (ViraFEST assay). Antigen-specific T cell expansion with peptide pools preceded TCR sequencing in the ViraFEST approach. As regards this clonotype: Its cognate antigen is unknown.

The Oncomine TCR Beta short-read assay sequenced DNA from cultured CD4+ T cells. One entry per CDR3 protein, called by TCRdb with MiXCR from the PCR reads. In the table there are roughly 14,000 distinct CDR3 sequences, 20% to 25% of which are singletons. This clonotype originated in a human donor who had recovered from COVID-19. The sequences come from CD4+ T cells from blood, cultured in vitro, collected after SARS-CoV-2 vaccination.

In DNA, the CDR3 is TGTGCCAGCAGTTACTCGAAGAGCATTTCCCCCAATGAGCAGTTCTTC. Protein product: CASSYSKSISPNEQFF. This sequence joins TRBV6-5 and TRBJ2-1; no definite D call. Trimming shortened V by 0 bases and J by 6 bases, and 15 bases separated the two germline ends. There are 16 residues in the CDR3. CDR1 and CDR2 from the germline V gene are MNHEY and SVGAGI.